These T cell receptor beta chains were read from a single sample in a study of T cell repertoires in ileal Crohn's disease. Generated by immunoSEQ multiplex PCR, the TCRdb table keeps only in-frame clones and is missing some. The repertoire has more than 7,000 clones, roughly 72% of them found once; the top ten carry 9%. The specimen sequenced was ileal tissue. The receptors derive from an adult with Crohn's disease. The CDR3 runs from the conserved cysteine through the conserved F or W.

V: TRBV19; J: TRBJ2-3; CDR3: CASSIPSGGSTDTQYF
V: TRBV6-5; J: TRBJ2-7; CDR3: CATKTAPSSYEQYF
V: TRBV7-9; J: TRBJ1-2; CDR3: CASSRGGGGGYTF
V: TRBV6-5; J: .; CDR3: CASGTGLNEQYF
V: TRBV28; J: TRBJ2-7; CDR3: CASRRDSYEQYF
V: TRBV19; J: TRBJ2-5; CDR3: CASSDRAGSKETQYF
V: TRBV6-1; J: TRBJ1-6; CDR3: CASSESLKAGWTPLHF
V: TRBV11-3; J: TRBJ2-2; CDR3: CASSRTGELFF
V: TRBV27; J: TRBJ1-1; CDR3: CASSLEAATLNTEAFF
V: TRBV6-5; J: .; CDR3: CASSSPGQATSYEQYF
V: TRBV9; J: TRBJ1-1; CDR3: CASSVEATPMNTEAFF